The rows below give T cell receptor beta chains drawn from one sample of a study of cytomegalovirus exposure and HLA in healthy donors. The repertoire was sequenced with immunoSEQ multiplex PCR; TCRdb's copy has only in-frame clones and lacks some. The sample lists around 67,000 clones, over 60% occurring once. The sequencing input was PBMCs. These receptor sequences come from a woman between 45 and 60 years old in good health and CMV-seronegative. The CDR3 runs from the conserved cysteine through the conserved F or W. The D gene is left open where the match is weak. Part of the rows lack a size; the others show once, few, many or a class for expanded clones.

V,D,length,J,size,DNA,CDR3
TRBV2,.,17,TRBJ2-3,once,TGTGCCAGCAGTGAAAATCGGGATGGCGGAAACACAGATACGCAGTATTTT,CASSENRDGGNTDTQYF
TRBV4-1,TRBD1,15,TRBJ1-2,.,TGCGCCAGCAGCCAAGAACAGGGGGCTAACTATGGCTACACCTTC,CASSQEQGANYGYTF
TRBV5-6,TRBD2,14,TRBJ2-3,few,TGTGCCAGCAGCTTGGCTAGCGGGGGAGGTACGCAGTATTTT,CASSLASGGGTQYF
TRBV5-1,.,15,TRBJ2-7,few,TGCGCCAGCAGCTTGGGGGTAGCGGATCTTTACGAGCAGTACTTC,CASSLGVADLYEQYF
TRBV19,TRBD1,13,TRBJ2-7,.,TGTGCCAGTAGTCCCCGGACAGGGTACGAGCAGTACTTC,CASSPRTGYEQYF
TRBV7-2,.,13,TRBJ2-5,.,TGTGCCAGCAGCTTAAGTAGGGGAGAGACCCAGTACTTC,CASSLSRGETQYF
TRBV10-2,.,11,TRBJ1-2,.,TGCGCCAGCGGACAAAATTATGGCTACACCTTC,CASGQNYGYTF
TRBV5-4,TRBD1,16,TRBJ1-2,.,TGTGCCAGCAGCTTGGACAGGGGTACCGCTAACTATGGCTACACCTTC,CASSLDRGTANYGYTF
TRBV5-1,.,12,TRBJ2-1,.,TGCGCCAGCAGCCTCCCAGGGAATGAGCAGTTCTTC,CASSLPGNEQFF
TRBV4-3,TRBD2,18,TRBJ2-5,.,TGCGCCAGCAGCCTAGCGGGACTAGCGGCCCGAGGGCAAGAGACCCAGTACTTC,CASSLAGLAARGQETQYF
TRBV18,TRBD2,16,TRBJ2-7,.,TGTGCCAGCTCACTAGGTCGGGGTAGCGGGATATACGAGCAGTACTTC,CASSLGRGSGIYEQYF
TRBV7-9,.,14,TRBJ1-1,once,TGTGCCAGCAGCCCGAAGGGCGGGGACACTGAAGCTTTCTTT,CASSPKGGDTEAFF
TRBV29-1,TRBD1,12,TRBJ1-1,.,TGCAGCGTGGACAGGGTTAGGGCTGAAGCTTTCTTT,CSVDRVRAEAFF
TRBV7-2,.,13,TRBJ1-1,.,TGTGCCAGCAGCCGGGACACCAACACTGAAGCTTTCTTT,CASSRDTNTEAFF
TRBV5-1,.,15,TRBJ2-7,.,TGCGCCAGCAGCCCGCGACCGGGAGTTCCCTACGAGCAGTACTTC,CASSPRPGVPYEQYF
TRBV4-3,TRBD2,18,TRBJ2-3,.,TGCGCCAGCAGCCAAGGTTCCGGGGCTGCGGGAGAGCGCCCTACGCAGTATTTT,CASSQGSGAAGERPTQYF
TRBV5-6,.,14,TRBJ1-1,.,TGTGCCAGCAGCCCCGACAGGAGGAACACTGAAGCTTTCTTT,CASSPDRRNTEAFF
TRBV7-2,.,15,TRBJ2-3,.,TGTGCCAGCAGCTTATTTGGGGGGGGCGCAGATACGCAGTATTTT,CASSLFGGGADTQYF
TRBV5-1,TRBD1,15,TRBJ2-7,once,TGCGCCAGCAGCATCGGGACAGGGGCCTCCTACGAGCAGTACTTC,CASSIGTGASYEQYF
TRBV18,TRBD1,14,TRBJ1-4,.,TGTGCCAGCTCACCGGACAGGGGCGACGAAAAACTGTTTTTT,CASSPDRGDEKLFF
TRBV9,TRBD2,17,TRBJ2-1,few,TGTGCCAGCAGCGTAGCTTTGGGGACTACGTCCTACAATGAGCAGTTCTTC,CASSVALGTTSYNEQFF
TRBV4-1,TRBD1,13,TRBJ1-4,.,TGCGCCAGCAGCCAATGGGACAGTGAAAAACTGTTTTTT,CASSQWDSEKLFF
TRBV9,.,18,TRBJ2-7,.,TGTGCCAGCAGCGTAGCGTTAGGACCGACTTCCGGAGGCTACGAGCAGTACTTC,CASSVALGPTSGGYEQYF
TRBV7-2,TRBD2,17,TRBJ2-5,.,TGTGTCAGCAGCTACCTTGTGGTAGCGGGGAATCAAGAGACCCAGTACTTC,CVSSYLVVAGNQETQYF
TRBV5-6,.,15,TRBJ1-3,.,TGTGCCAGCAGCTTGGGACCGAACTATGGAAACACCATATATTTT,CASSLGPNYGNTIYF
TRBV6-5,.,13,TRBJ1-1,.,TGTGCCAGCAGTTACGGCCGGGAAAGGCAAGCTTTCTTT,CASSYGRERQAFF
TRBV9,TRBD1,15,TRBJ1-1,.,TGTGCCAGCAAATTTTCCGGGACAGAGAACACTGAAGCTTTCTTT,CASKFSGTENTEAFF
TRBV11-1,TRBD2,14,TRBJ2-7,.,TGTGCCAGCAGCGCAAGCGGGAATCGGTACGAGCAGTACTTC,CASSASGNRYEQYF
TRBV5-4,.,14,TRBJ2-2,.,TGTGCCAGCAGCTTAGGTAGACTGTCCGGGGAGCTGTTTTTT,CASSLGRLSGELFF
TRBV27,.,13,TRBJ2-5,.,TGTGCCAGCAGTTTCCGCAGGGCGGAGACCCAGTACTTC,CASSFRRAETQYF
TRBV5-4,TRBD2,18,TRBJ2-7,.,TGTGCCAGCAGCCCGAGCGGTCCGACTGGGGGGGTTATGTACGAGCAGTACTTC,CASSPSGPTGGVMYEQYF
TRBV19,.,16,TRBJ1-1,many,TGTGCCAGTAGTTCCCCGGGGGGGGGCATGAACACTGAAGCTTTCTTT,CASSSPGGGMNTEAFF
TRBV20-1,.,10,TRBJ1-4,.,TGCAGTGCAAGGGGTCAAAAACTGTTTTTT,CSARGQKLFF
TRBV25-1,TRBD1,12,TRBJ2-7,few,TGTGCCAGCAGCGGAGGACAGGCCTACCAGTACTTC,CASSGGQAYQYF
TRBV5-1,TRBD2,16,TRBJ2-7,.,TGCGCCAGCAGCCCTACCGCCGGGACTAGCGGTTACGAGCAGTACTTC,CASSPTAGTSGYEQYF
TRBV28,TRBD1,14,TRBJ1-4,.,TGTGCCAGCAGACAGGGGGTACAGGATGAAAAACTGTTTTTT,CASRQGVQDEKLFF
TRBV18,.,13,TRBJ2-7,.,TGTGCCAGCTCACCTCAGGGGCTGTACGAGCAGTACTTC,CASSPQGLYEQYF
TRBV5-6,.,12,TRBJ1-1,.,TGTGCCAGCAGCTTGTATAGCACTGAAGCTTTCTTT,CASSLYSTEAFF
TRBV4-1,.,12,TRBJ1-1,medium-sized,TGCGCCAGCAGCCAAGGGGCCGACGAAGCTTTCTTT,CASSQGADEAFF
TRBV5-4,TRBD2,16,TRBJ2-7,once,TGTGCCAGCAGCCGTCGGTCCCCGGGAGGGCCCAACGAGCAGTACTTC,CASSRRSPGGPNEQYF
TRBV28,.,15,TRBJ1-4,once,TGTGCCAGCAGTTTATCGGGGGGGTTAGGTGAAAAACTGTTTTTT,CASSLSGGLGEKLFF
TRBV19,TRBD1,14,TRBJ2-7,.,TGTGCCAGTAGTATTCAGGACAGGGACTACGAGCAGTACTTC,CASSIQDRDYEQYF
TRBV5-1,TRBD1,16,TRBJ1-4,.,TGCGCCAGCGGAACAGGGGGGACTGCAACTAATGAAAAACTGTTTTTT,CASGTGGTATNEKLFF
TRBV19,.,16,TRBJ1-2,.,TGTGCCAGTAGTGGGCAGGGACTACCACATAACTATGGCTACACCTTC,CASSGQGLPHNYGYTF
TRBV10-1,.,13,TRBJ2-1,.,TGCGCCAGCAGTCAGGCGGTTAGGGGAGAGCAGTTCTTC,CASSQAVRGEQFF
TRBV7-9,TRBD1,14,TRBJ1-1,.,TGTGCCAGCAGCTTAGTTCGGGACAGAACTGAAGCTTTCTTT,CASSLVRDRTEAFF
TRBV28,.,12,TRBJ1-1,.,TGTGCCAGCAGACTCACGAACACTGAAGCTTTCTTT,CASRLTNTEAFF
TRBV27,.,16,TRBJ2-1,.,TGTGCCAGCAGTCCCCTGGGTGGGAGCTCCTACAATGAGCAGTTCTTC,CASSPLGGSSYNEQFF
TRBV2,TRBD2,15,TRBJ2-1,.,TGTGCCAGCGGGCGTAGCGGGGGCTCCTACAATGAGCAGTTCTTC,CASGRSGGSYNEQFF
TRBV15,TRBD2,18,TRBJ2-5,.,TGTGCCACCAGCAGAGGCGGGACTAGCGGGAGATTTAGGGAGACCCAGTACTTC,CATSRGGTSGRFRETQYF
TRBV6-5,.,13,TRBJ2-5,.,TGTGCCAGTGCCGGATCAGGGCCGGAGACCCAGTACTTC,CASAGSGPETQYF
TRBV7-2,.,13,TRBJ2-7,.,TGTGCCAGCAGCTTAGTTCCCGGGAACGAGCAGTACTTC,CASSLVPGNEQYF
TRBV11-2,.,18,TRBJ2-7,.,TGTGCCAGCAGCTTTCAGAGATACTCTCGGGTGGGACACTACGAGCAGTACTTC,CASSFQRYSRVGHYEQYF
TRBV25-1,.,14,TRBJ1-2,.,TGTGCCAGCAGTCCTCCGGGTCACCAATATGGCTACACCTTC,CASSPPGHQYGYTF
TRBV2,.,14,TRBJ1-4,.,TGTGCCAGCAGTCGAGGCCATACGGCGGAAAAACTGTTTTTT,CASSRGHTAEKLFF
TRBV5-1,TRBD1,16,TRBJ2-7,.,TGCGCCAGCAGCCTGGGGACAGGGGATGGCTACTACGAGCAGTACTTC,CASSLGTGDGYYEQYF
TRBV7-9,.,12,TRBJ2-3,.,TGTGCCAGCAGCTTTGCGGGGGATACGCAGTATTTT,CASSFAGDTQYF
TRBV4-3,TRBD1,16,TRBJ1-3,.,TGCGCCAGCAGCCAAGGTACAGGGGAGGCTGGAAACACCATATATTTT,CASSQGTGEAGNTIYF
TRBV9,.,16,TRBJ2-1,few,TGTGCCAGCAGCGTTTTCGCGGCAGACCGCGGCAATGAGCAGTTCTTC,CASSVFAADRGNEQFF
TRBV10-3,TRBD1,15,TRBJ1-2,.,TGTGCCTCCCAACGCGTGGACAGGGGGCGGGACGGCTACACCTTC,CASQRVDRGRDGYTF